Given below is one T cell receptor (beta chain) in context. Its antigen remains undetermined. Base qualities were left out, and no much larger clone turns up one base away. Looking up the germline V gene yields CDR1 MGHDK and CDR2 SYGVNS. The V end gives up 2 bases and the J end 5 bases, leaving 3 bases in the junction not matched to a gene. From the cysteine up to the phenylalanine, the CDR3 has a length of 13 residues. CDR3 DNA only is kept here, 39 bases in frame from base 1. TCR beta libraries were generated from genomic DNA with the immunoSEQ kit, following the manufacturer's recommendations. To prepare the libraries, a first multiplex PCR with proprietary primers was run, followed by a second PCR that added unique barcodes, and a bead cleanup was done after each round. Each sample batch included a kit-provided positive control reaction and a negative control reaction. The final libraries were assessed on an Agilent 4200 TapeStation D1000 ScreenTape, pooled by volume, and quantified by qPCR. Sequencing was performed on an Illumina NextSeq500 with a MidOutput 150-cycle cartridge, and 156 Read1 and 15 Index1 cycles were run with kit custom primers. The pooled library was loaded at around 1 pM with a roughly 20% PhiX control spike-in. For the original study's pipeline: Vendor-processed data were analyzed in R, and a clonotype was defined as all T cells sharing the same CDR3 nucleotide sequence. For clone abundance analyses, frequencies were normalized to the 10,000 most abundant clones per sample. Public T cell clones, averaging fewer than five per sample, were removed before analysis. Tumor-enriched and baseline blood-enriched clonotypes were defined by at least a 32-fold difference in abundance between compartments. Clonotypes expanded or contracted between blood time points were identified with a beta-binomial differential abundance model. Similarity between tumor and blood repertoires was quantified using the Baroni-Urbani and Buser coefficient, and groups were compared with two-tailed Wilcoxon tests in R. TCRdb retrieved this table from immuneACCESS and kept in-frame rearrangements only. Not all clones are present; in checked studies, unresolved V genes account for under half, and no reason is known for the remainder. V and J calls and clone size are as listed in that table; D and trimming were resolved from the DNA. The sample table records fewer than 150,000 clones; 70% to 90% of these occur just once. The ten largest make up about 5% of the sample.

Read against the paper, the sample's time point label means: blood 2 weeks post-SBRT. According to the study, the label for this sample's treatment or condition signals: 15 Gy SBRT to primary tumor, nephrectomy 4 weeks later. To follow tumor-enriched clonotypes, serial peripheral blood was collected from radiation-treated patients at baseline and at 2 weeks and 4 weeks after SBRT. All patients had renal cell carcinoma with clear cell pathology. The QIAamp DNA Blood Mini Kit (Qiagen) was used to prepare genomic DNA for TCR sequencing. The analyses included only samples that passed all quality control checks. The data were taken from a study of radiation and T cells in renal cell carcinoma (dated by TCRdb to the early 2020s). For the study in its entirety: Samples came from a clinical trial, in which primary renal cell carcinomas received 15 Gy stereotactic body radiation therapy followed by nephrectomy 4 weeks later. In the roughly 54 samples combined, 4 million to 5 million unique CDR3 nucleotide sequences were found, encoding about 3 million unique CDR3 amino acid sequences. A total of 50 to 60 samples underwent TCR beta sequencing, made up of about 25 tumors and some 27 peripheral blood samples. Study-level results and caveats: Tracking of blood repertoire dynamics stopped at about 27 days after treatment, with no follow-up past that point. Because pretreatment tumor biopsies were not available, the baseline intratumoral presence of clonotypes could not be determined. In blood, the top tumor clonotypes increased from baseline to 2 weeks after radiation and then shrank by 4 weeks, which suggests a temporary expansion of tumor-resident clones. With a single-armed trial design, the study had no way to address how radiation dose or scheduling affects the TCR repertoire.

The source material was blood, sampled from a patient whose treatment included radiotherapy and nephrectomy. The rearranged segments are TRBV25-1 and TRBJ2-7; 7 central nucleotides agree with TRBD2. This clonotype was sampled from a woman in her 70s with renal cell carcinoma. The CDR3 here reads CASSETGRHEQYF. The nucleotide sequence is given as TGTGCCAGCAGTGAAACCGGGAGGCACGAGCAGTACTTC.